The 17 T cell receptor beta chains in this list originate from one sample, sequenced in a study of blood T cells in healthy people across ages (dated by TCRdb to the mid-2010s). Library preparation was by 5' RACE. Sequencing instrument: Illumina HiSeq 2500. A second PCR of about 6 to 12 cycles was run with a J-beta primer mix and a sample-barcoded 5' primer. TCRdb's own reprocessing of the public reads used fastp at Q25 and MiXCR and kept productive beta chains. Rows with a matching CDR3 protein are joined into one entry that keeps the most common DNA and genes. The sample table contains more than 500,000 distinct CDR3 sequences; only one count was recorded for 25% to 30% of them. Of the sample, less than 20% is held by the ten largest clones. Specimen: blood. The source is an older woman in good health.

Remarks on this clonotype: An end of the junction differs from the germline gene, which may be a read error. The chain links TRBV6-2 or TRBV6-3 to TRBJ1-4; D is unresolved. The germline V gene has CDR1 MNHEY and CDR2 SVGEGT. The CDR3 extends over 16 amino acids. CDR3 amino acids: CASSYGMRRALWKPFF. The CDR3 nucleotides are TGTGCCAGCAGTTACGGTATGCGACGGGCGCTATGGAAACCGTTTTTT.

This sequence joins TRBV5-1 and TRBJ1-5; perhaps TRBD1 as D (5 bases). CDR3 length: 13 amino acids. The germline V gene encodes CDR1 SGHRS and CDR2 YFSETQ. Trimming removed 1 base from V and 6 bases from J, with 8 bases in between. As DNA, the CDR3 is TGCGCCAGCAGCTTGATGGGGGGTCAGCCCCAGCATTTT. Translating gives CASSLMGGQPQHF.

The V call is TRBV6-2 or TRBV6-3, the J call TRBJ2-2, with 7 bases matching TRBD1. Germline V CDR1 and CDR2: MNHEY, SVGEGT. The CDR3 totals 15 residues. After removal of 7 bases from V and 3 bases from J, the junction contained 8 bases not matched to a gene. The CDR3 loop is CASIPRDRHTGELFF. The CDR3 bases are TGTGCCAGCATACCCCGGGACAGACACACCGGGGAGCTGTTTTTT.

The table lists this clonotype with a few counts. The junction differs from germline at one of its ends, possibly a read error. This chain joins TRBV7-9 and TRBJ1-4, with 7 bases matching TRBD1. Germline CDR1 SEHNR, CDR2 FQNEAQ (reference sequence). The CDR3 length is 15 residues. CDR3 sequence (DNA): TGTGCCGGCAGCGCCACAGGGGCGGGGAGCGAAAAACTGTTTTTT. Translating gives CAGSATGAGSEKLFF.

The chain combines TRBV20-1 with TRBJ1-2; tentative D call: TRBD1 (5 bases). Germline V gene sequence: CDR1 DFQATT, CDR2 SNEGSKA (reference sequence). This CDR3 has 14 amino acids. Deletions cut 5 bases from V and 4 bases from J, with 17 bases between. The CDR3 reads CSASVGAISYGYTF. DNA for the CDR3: TGCAGTGCTTCCGTCGGGGCAATTTCCTATGGCTACACCTTC.

CDR3 sequence reads: CASSPSGTGGSDTQYF. CDR3 bases: TGTGCCAGCAGCCCCTCGGGGACAGGGGGATCAGATACGCAGTATTTT. The V and J genes are TRBV7-9 and TRBJ2-3; 11 bases map to TRBD1. Germline assignment: CDR1 SEHNR and CDR2 FQNEAQ (reference sequence). V was pared by 5 bases and J by 4 bases, with 8 bases of the junction left unmatched. The CDR3 has 16 amino acids.

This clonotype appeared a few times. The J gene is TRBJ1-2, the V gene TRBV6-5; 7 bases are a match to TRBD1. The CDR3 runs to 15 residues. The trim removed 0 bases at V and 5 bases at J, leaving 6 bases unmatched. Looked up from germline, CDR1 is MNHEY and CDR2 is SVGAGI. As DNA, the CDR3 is TGTGCCAGCAGTTACTCGACGGGACAGAAATATGGCTACACCTTC. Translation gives CASSYSTGQKYGYTF.

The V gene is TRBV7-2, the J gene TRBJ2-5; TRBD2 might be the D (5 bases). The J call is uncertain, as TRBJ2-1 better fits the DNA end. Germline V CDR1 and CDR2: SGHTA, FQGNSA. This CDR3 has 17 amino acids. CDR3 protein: CASSLRLANNRSYEQFF. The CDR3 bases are TGTGCCAGCAGCTTAAGGCTAGCTAATAACCGTAGCTATGAGCAGTTCTTC.

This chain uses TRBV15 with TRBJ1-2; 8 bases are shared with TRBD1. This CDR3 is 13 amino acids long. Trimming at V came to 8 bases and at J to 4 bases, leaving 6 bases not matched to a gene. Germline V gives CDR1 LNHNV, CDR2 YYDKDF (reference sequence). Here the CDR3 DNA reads TGTGCCACCTATGACAGGGGCACCTATGGCTACACCTTC. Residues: CATYDRGTYGYTF.

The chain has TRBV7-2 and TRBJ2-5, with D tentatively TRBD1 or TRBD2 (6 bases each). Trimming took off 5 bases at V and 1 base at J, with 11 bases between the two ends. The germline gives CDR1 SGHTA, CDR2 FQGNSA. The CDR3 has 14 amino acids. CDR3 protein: CASSRGGSQETQYF. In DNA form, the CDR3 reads TGTGCCAGCAGCCGAGGGGGGTCCCAAGAGACCCAGTACTTC.

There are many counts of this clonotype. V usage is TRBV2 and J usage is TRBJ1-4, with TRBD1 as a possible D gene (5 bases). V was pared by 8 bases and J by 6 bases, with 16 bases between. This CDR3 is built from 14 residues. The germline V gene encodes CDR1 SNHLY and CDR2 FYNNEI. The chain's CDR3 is CASQENRDDEKLFF. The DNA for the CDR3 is TGTGCCAGCCAAGAAAACCGGGACGATGAAAAACTGTTTTTT.

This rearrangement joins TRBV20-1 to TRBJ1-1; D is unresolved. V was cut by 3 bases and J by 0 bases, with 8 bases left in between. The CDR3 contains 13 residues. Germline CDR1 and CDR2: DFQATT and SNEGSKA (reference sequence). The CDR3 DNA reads TGCAGTGCTAGCCGAGAGTTGAACACTGAAGCTTTCTTT. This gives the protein CSASRELNTEAFF.

CDR3 protein: CSAPAVNTDTQYF. CDR3 in DNA: TGCAGTGCCCCGGCGGTGAACACAGATACGCAGTATTTT. V usage is TRBV20-1 and J usage is TRBJ2-3; D is unresolved. The CDR3 has 13 residues. Trimming left V 6 bases short and J 2 bases short, with 12 bases between. CDR1 is DFQATT and CDR2 is SNEGSKA in the germline V gene (reference sequence).

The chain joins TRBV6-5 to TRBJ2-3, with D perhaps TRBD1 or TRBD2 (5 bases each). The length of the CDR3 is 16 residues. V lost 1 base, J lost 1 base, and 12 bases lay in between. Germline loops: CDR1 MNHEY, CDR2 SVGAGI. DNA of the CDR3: TGTGCCAGCAGTTACTTGCTCAGAGGGGGCACAGATACGCAGTATTTT. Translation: CASSYLLRGGTDTQYF.

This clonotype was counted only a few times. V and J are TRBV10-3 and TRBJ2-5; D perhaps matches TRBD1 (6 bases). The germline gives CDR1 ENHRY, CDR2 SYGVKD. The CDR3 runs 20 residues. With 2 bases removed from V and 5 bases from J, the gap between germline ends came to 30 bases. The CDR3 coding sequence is TGTGCCATCAGTGAGAGTCGACGATCTGGGTCGAGTGAAACAGGGGAGACCCAGTACTTC. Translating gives CAISESRRSGSSETGETQYF.

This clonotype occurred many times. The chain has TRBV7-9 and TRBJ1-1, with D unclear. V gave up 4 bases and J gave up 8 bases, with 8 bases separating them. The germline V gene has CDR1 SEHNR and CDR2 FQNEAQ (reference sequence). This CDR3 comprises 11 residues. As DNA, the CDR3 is TGTGCCAGCAGCTCCCTTTGGGAAGCTTTCTTT. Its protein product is CASSSLWEAFF. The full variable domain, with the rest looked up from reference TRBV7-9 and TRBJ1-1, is DTGVSQNPRHKITKRGQNVTFRCDPISEHNRLYWYRQTLGQGPEFLTYFQNEAQLEKSRLLSDRFSAERPKGSFSTLEIQRTEQGDSAMYLCASSSLWEAFFGQGTRLTVV.

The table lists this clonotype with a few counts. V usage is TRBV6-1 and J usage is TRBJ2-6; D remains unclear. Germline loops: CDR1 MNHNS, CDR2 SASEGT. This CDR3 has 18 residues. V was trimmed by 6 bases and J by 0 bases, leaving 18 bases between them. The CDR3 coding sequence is TGTGCCAGCAGCCCCCAGGTCATCATGCACTCTGGGGCCAACGTCCTGACTTTC. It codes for CASSPQVIMHSGANVLTF.